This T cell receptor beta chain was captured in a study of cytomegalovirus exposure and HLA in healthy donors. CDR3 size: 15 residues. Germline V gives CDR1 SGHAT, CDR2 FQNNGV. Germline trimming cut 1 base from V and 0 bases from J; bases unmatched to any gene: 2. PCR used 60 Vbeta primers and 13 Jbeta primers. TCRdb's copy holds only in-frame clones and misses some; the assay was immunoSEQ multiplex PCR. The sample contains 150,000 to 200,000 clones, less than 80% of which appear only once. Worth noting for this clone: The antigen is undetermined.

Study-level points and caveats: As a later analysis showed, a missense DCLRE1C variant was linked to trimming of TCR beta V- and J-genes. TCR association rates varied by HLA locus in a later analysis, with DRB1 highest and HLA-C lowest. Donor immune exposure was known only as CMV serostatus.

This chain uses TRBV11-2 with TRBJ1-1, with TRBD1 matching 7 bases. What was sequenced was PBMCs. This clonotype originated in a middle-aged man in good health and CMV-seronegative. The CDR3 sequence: CASSLATGMNTEAFF. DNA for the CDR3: TGTGCCAGCAGCTTAGCGACAGGGATGAACACTGAAGCTTTCTTT.